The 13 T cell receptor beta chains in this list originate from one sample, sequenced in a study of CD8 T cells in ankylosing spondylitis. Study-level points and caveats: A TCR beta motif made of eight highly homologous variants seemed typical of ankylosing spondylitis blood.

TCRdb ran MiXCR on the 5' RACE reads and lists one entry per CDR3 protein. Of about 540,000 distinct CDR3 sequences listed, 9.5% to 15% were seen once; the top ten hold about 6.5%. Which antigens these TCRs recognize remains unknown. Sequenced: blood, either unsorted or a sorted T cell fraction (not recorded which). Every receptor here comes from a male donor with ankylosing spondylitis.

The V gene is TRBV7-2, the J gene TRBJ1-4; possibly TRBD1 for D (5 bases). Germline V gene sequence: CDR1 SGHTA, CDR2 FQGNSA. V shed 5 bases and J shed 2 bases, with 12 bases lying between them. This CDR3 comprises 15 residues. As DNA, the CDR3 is TGTGCCAGCAGCCCCGACTGGGGGACTAATGAAAAACTGTTTTTT. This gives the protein CASSPDWGTNEKLFF.

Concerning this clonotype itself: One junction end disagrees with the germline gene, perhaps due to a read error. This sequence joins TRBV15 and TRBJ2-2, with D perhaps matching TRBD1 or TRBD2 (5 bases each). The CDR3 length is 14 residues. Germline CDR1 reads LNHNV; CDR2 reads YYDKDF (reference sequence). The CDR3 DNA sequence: TGTGCCATCAGCCCGGGGCTCCGCTCCGGGGAGCTGTTTTTT. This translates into CAISPGLRSGELFF.

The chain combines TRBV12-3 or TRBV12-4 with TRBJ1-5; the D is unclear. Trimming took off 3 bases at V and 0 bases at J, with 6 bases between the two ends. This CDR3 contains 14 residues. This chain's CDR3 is CASSFWDSNQPQHF. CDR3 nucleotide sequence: TGTGCCAGCAGTTTCTGGGATAGCAATCAGCCCCAGCATTTT.

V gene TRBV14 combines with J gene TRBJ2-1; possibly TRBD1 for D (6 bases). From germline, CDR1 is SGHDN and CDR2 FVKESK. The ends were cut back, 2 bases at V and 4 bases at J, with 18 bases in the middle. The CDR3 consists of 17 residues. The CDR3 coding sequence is TGTGCCAGCAGCCAAAAGGGGGTAGCTGTCCTATACAATGAGCAGTTCTTC. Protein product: CASSQKGVAVLYNEQFF.

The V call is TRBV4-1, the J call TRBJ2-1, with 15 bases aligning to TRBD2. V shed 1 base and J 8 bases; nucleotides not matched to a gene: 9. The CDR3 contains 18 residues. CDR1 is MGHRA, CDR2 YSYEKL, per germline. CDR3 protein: CASSQGGWTSGRVHEQFF. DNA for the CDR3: TGCGCCAGCAGCCAAGGGGGATGGACTAGCGGGAGGGTACATGAGCAGTTCTTC.

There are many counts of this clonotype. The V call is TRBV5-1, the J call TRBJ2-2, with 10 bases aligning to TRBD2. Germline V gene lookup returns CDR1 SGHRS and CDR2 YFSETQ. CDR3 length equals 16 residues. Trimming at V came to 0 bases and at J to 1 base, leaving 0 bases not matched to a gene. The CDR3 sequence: CASSLGTSGNTGELFF. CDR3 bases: TGCGCCAGCAGCTTGGGGACTAGCGGGAACACCGGGGAGCTGTTTTTT.

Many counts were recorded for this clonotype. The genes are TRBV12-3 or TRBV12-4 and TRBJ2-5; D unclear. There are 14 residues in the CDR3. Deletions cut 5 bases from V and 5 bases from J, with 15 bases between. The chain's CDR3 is CASSTSLVSETQYF. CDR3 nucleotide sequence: TGTGCCAGCAGTACCAGTTTAGTAAGTGAGACCCAGTACTTC.

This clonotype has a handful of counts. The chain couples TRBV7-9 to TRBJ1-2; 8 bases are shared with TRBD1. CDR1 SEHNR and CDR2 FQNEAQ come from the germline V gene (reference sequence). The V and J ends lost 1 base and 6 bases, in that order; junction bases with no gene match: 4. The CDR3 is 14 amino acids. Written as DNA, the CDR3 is TGTGCCAGCAGCTTAGGGACAGGGCGGAATGGCTACACCTTC. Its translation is CASSLGTGRNGYTF.

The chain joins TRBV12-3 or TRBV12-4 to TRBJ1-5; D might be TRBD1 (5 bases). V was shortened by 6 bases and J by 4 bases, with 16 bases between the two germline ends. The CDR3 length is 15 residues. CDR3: CASSLGALPNQPQHF. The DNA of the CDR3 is TGTGCCAGCAGCCTCGGGGCCCTACCTAATCAGCCCCAGCATTTT.

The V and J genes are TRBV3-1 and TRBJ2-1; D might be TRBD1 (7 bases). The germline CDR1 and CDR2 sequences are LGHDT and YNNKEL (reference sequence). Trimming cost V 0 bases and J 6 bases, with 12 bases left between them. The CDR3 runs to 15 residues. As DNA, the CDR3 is TGTGCCAGCAGCCAAGATCCAGGGGGAGGCAATGAGCAGTTCTTC. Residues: CASSQDPGGGNEQFF.

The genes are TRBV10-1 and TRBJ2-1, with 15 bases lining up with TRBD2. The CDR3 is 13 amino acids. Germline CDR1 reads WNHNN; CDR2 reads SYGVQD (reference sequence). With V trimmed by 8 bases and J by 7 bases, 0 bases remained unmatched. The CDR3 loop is CASGTSGRNEQFF. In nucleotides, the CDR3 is TGCGCCAGCGGGACTAGCGGGAGGAATGAGCAGTTCTTC.

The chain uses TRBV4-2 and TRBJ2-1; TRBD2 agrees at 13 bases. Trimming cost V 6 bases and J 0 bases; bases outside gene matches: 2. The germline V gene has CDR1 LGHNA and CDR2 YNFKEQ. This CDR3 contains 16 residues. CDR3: CASRWTSGSSYNEQFF. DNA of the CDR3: TGTGCCAGCAGGTGGACTAGCGGGAGCTCCTACAATGAGCAGTTCTTC.

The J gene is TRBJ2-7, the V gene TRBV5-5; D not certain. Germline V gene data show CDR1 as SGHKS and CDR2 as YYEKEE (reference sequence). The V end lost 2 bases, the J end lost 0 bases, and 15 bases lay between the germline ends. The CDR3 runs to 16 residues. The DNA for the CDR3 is TGTGCCAGCAGCTTATCGTATGTCGGTCCCTCCTACGAGCAGTACGTC. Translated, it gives CASSLSYVGPSYEQYV.